These 21 T cell receptor beta chains came from one sample sequenced in a study of a mutant IDH1 vaccine in newly diagnosed glioma. Some clones are missing from TCRdb's copy, which holds only in-frame ones; the method was immunoSEQ multiplex PCR. The table shows 45,000 to 65,000 clones, with roughly 80% occurring only once. Time point noted: baseline, week 1 (first vaccination visit). Treatment noted: pre-vaccination baseline after standard-of-care therapy. The sequences come from PBMCs, collected from a glioma patient treated with radiotherapy, temozolomide or both. These receptors all stem from a man aged 18 to 29 with glioma.

This CDR3 is CAWRAGANVLTF. CDR3 in DNA: TGTGCCTGGAGAGCCGGGGCCAACGTCCTGACTTTC. The chain employs TRBV30 and TRBJ2-6; no clear D. In germline, CDR1 is GTSNPN, CDR2 SVGIG (reference sequence). V lost 3 bases to trimming and J lost 4 bases, with 4 bases between them. The CDR3 sequence is 12 residues long.

The rearrangement uses TRBV6-5 and TRBJ1-1; D remains ambiguous. The CDR3 contains 11 residues. Looked up from germline, CDR1 is MNHEY and CDR2 is SVGAGI. The V gene lost 7 bases and the J gene lost 3 bases, with 6 bases spanning the gap. CDR3 residues: CASMRDTEAFF. The CDR3 DNA is TGTGCCAGCATGCGCGACACTGAAGCTTTCTTT.

The sample holds a few counts of this clone. V and J are TRBV5-8 and TRBJ1-5, with a weak D call TRBD1 (5 bases). Looked up from germline, CDR1 is SGHTS and CDR2 is YDEGEE. V dropped 4 bases and J dropped 0 bases, with 11 bases sitting between them. The CDR3 is made up of 15 amino acids. CDR3: CASSHGTHSNQPQHF. CDR3 DNA: TGTGCCAGCAGCCACGGGACTCATAGCAATCAGCCCCAGCATTTT.

The V and J genes are TRBV11-2 and TRBJ1-1; no firm D call. The CDR3 has 16 residues. The germline V and J ends were trimmed by 2 bases and 0 bases, with 13 bases remaining between them. CDR1 is SGHAT, CDR2 FQNNGV, per germline. CDR3 amino acids: CASSLQGSVLNTEAFF. The DNA of the CDR3 is TGTGCCAGCAGCTTACAAGGTTCCGTCCTGAACACTGAAGCTTTCTTT.

This chain joins TRBV6-5 and TRBJ1-1; 7 nucleotides match TRBD1. V gave up 5 bases and J gave up 4 bases; unmatched junction bases: 7. The CDR3 runs 14 residues. Germline CDR1 is MNHEY and CDR2 is SVGAGI. The CDR3 coding sequence is TGTGCCAGCAGTCCCGGGACAGCGGGCACTGAAGCTTTCTTT. Its translation: CASSPGTAGTEAFF.

The rearrangement uses TRBV5-6 and TRBJ2-4; 7 nucleotides line up with TRBD2. Germline loops: CDR1 SGHDT, CDR2 YYEEEE. V lost 0 bases and J lost 12; bases outside the gene matches: 3. The CDR3 runs to 12 residues. This CDR3 is CASSLVAGDQYF. The DNA for the CDR3 is TGTGCCAGCAGCTTGGTAGCGGGCGATCAGTACTTC. The full variable domain, rest sourced from reference TRBV5-6 and TRBJ2-4, is DAGVTQSPTHLIKTRGQQVTLRCSPKSGHDTVSWYQQALGQGPQFIFQYYEEEERQRGNFPDRFSGHQFPNYSSELNVNALLLGDSALYLCASSLVAGDQYFGAGTRLSVL.

This chain uses TRBV25-1 with TRBJ1-3; unclear D gene. Germline loops: CDR1 MGHDK, CDR2 SYGVNS. Trimming pared 3 bases from V and 3 bases from J, leaving 9 bases between. This CDR3 has 14 amino acids. The CDR3 nucleotides are TGTGCCAGCAGTGAGGGGAGTTTTGGAAACACCATATATTTT. Translated, it gives CASSEGSFGNTIYF.

The rearrangement uses TRBV30 and TRBJ2-3; 12 bases align to TRBD2. Trimming at V came to 4 bases and at J to 2 bases, leaving 4 bases not matched to a gene. Germline CDR1 is GTSNPN and CDR2 is SVGIG (reference sequence). The length of the CDR3 is 15 residues. CDR3 residues: CAWKTSGGFTDTQYF. The DNA of the CDR3 is TGTGCCTGGAAGACTAGCGGGGGATTCACAGATACGCAGTATTTT. Based on the CDR3 plus reference TRBV30 and TRBJ2-3, the full variable domain is SQTIHQWPATLVQPVGSPLSLECTVEGTSNPNLYWYRQAAGRGLQLLFYSVGIGQISSEVPQNLSASRPQDRQFILSSKKLLLSDSGFYLCAWKTSGGFTDTQYFGPGTRLTVL.

The rearrangement links TRBV19 to TRBJ1-5; the D is unclear. V was clipped by 10 bases and J by 2 bases, with 9 bases between them. Germline lookup yields CDR1 LNHDA and CDR2 SQIVND (reference sequence). This CDR3 contains 12 residues. CDR3 DNA: TGTGCCACCAAATTCGGCAATCAGCCCCAGCATTTT. Translation gives CATKFGNQPQHF.

This rearrangement joins TRBV6-1 to TRBJ2-5, with D possibly being TRBD1 (5 bases). The CDR3 is 14 residues long. The V gene lost 8 bases and the J gene lost 0 bases, with 13 bases spanning the gap. Germline V gives CDR1 MNHNS, CDR2 SASEGT. The CDR3 DNA reads as TGTGCCAGCGGGTCGACAGCCGACCAAGAGACCCAGTACTTC. It codes for CASGSTADQETQYF.

V gene TRBV27 combines with J gene TRBJ1-1; 7 nucleotides agree with TRBD1. V was clipped by 4 bases and J by 0 bases; unmatched bases: 8. The CDR3 totals 16 residues. CDR1 is MNHEY and CDR2 is SMNVEV in the germline V gene (reference sequence). CDR3 sequence: CASSSDRVGMNTEAFF. For the CDR3, the DNA is TGTGCCAGCAGTTCTGACAGGGTGGGGATGAACACTGAAGCTTTCTTT.

The chain uses TRBV28 and TRBJ2-6; 7 bases fit TRBD1. J lost 1 base, V lost 5 bases, and 11 bases had no gene match. Germline-derived CDR1 and CDR2 are MDHEN and SYDVKM. The CDR3 loop spans 18 amino acids. In DNA, the CDR3 is TGTGCCAGCAGTATCAGGGACAGCCTCCGTTCTGGGGCCAACGTCCTGACTTTC. It is translated as CASSIRDSLRSGANVLTF.

This chain uses TRBV30 with TRBJ1-1, with TRBD1 as a possible D gene (5 bases). The V gene lost 3 bases and the J gene lost 7 bases, with 12 bases spanning the gap. The V gene's germline CDR1 is GTSNPN and CDR2 SVGIG (reference sequence). The CDR3 is 12 residues long. This CDR3 reads CAWRRGAGEAFF. The CDR3 region has the DNA TGTGCCTGGAGGAGAGGGGCGGGTGAAGCTTTCTTT.

The sample holds one count of this clone. This chain uses TRBV29-1 with TRBJ2-5; 8 nucleotides align to TRBD1. The trim removed 7 bases at V and 7 bases at J, leaving 14 bases unmatched. CDR3 length: 14 residues. Germline values: CDR1 SQVTM, CDR2 ANQGSEA. The CDR3 nucleotides read TGCAGCGCCGCGGGACAGGTTGCCCGTGGGACCCAGTACTTC. Translation: CSAAGQVARGTQYF.

The chain combines TRBV5-5 with TRBJ2-7; TRBD2 might be the D (5 bases). Trimming cost V 0 bases and J 2 bases, with 15 bases left between them. Looked up from germline, CDR1 is SGHKS and CDR2 is YYEKEE (reference sequence). CDR3 length: 16 amino acids. CDR3 DNA sequence: TGTGCCAGCAGCTTGGTGGGGAGTCCCTTCACCTACGAGCAGTACTTC. Encoded protein: CASSLVGSPFTYEQYF.

This chain uses TRBV6-5 with TRBJ1-1; no clear D gene. Germline CDR1 reads MNHEY; CDR2 reads SVGAGI. V was cut by 0 bases and J by 0 bases, with 8 bases left in between. The CDR3 has 15 residues. Here the CDR3 reads CASSYSPGLNTEAFF. CDR3 in DNA: TGTGCCAGCAGTTACTCCCCCGGACTGAACACTGAAGCTTTCTTT.

This clone has only a few counts. V and J are TRBV30 and TRBJ1-1; the D gene is possibly TRBD1 (5 bases). The CDR3 runs 14 residues. V was trimmed by 3 bases and J by 4 bases, leaving 15 bases between them. The germline V gene has CDR1 GTSNPN and CDR2 SVGIG (reference sequence). The CDR3 here is CAWRRQGGLTEAFF. The CDR3 DNA is TGTGCCTGGAGGCGGCAGGGTGGTCTCACTGAAGCTTTCTTT.

J is TRBJ2-5 and V is TRBV5-1; 7 positions match TRBD1. V lost 2 bases, J lost 3 bases, and 4 bases stayed unmatched. The CDR3 is 14 amino acids. Germline CDR1 is SGHRS and CDR2 is YFSETQ. This CDR3 is CASSFQGDEETQYF. The DNA of the CDR3 is TGCGCCAGCAGCTTCCAGGGGGATGAAGAGACCCAGTACTTC. Together with reference TRBV5-1 and TRBJ2-5, the CDR3 gives the full variable domain: KAGVTQTPRYLIKTRGQQVTLSCSPISGHRSVSWYQQTPGQGLQFLFEYFSETQRNKGNFPGRFSGRQFSNSRSEMNVSTLELGDSALYLCASSFQGDEETQYFGPGTRLLVL.

This clone was seen a handful of times. The chain couples TRBV19 to TRBJ1-1; 7 nucleotides agree with TRBD1. The CDR3 is made up of 15 amino acids. The J segment lost 2 bases and the V segment lost 6 bases, leaving 9 bases of the junction unmatched. The V gene's germline CDR1 is LNHDA and CDR2 SQIVND (reference sequence). The CDR3 sequence: CASSSRDRVNTEAFF. For the CDR3, the DNA is TGTGCCAGTAGCAGCCGGGACAGAGTCAACACTGAAGCTTTCTTT.

The chain recombines TRBV5-6 with TRBJ2-7; D may be TRBD2 (5 bases). Trimming stripped 2 bases from V and 5 bases from J, with 23 bases between. This CDR3 has 17 amino acids. Germline V gene data show CDR1 as SGHDT and CDR2 as YYEEEE. Here the CDR3 reads CASSFATETGYYHEQYF. For the CDR3, the DNA is TGTGCCAGCAGCTTCGCGACCGAAACGGGATACTACCACGAGCAGTACTTC.

V is TRBV6-1 and J is TRBJ1-3, with 7 bases aligning to TRBD1. The CDR3 has 14 amino acids. Trimming at V came to 4 bases and at J to 4 bases, leaving 4 bases not matched to a gene. The V gene's germline CDR1 is MNHNS and CDR2 SASEGT. The CDR3 DNA reads TGTGCCAGCAGTGCAACAGGGGTGGGAAACACCATATATTTT. Residues: CASSATGVGNTIYF.